The T cell receptor beta chain described here comes from a study of T cell repertoires in cytomegalovirus infection (dated by TCRdb to the late 2010s). About the full investigation: Donor HLA type was relevant to the analysis, as public TCR beta signatures indicated carriage of CMV infection together with the matching HLA type.

Points the paper makes about the study in general: The ex vivo response was dominated by HLA-C-restricted CMV-specific TCR beta clonotypes, which also provided the single most frequent clonotype in two of eight donors. Cumulative frequency of public TCR beta family members discriminated carriers of CMV infection plus the relevant HLA type in this cohort and an independent roughly 330-donor cohort.

V is cut back by 0 bases and J by 6 bases, with 11 bases in the junction unmatched. CDR1 and CDR2 are read off the germline V gene (reference sequence) as LNHNV and YYDKDF. There are 17 amino acids in the CDR3, from cysteine to phenylalanine inclusive. Here the CDR3 DNA is all that survives: 51 bases in frame from base 1. Sequencing instrument: Illumina HiSeq 1500. In TCRdb, the public reads were trimmed at Q25 with fastp and aligned with MiXCR, with productive beta chains retained. Rows merge per CDR3 protein into single entries with the most common DNA and genes. The sample data list 200,000 or so distinct CDR3 sequences, and over 25% of these were observed just once. Just over 30% of the sample goes to the ten largest clones. As concerns this clonotype: This receptor's antigen is unknown. Base qualities were left out, and no much larger clone turns up one base away.

The sequenced sample consisted of PBMCs. The clonotype originates from a human donor in good health (CMV status not recorded). Some clones in this sample may be carry-over from other donors' samples. The rearranged chain carries TRBV15 and TRBJ2-7; TRBD2 lines up with 10 middle nucleotides. The CDR3 in this case is CATSRDLSSGGRAEQYF. The nucleotides read TGTGCCACCAGCAGAGATCTTTCTAGCGGGGGCCGGGCCGAGCAGTACTTC.